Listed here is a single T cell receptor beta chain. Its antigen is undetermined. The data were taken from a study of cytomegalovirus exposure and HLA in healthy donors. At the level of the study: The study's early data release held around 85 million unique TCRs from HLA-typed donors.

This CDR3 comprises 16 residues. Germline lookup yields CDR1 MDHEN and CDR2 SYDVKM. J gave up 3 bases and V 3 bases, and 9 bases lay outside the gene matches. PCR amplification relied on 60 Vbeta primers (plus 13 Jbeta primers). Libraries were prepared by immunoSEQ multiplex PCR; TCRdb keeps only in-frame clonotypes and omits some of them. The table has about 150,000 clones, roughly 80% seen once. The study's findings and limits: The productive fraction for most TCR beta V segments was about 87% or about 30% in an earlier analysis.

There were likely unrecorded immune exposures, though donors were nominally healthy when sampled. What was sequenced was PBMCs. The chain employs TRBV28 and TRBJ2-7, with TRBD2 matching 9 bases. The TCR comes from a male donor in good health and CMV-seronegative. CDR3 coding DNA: TGTGCCAGCAGTTTTCCCTTTAGCGGGGGCAACTACGAGCAGTACTTC. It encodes CASSFPFSGGNYEQYF.